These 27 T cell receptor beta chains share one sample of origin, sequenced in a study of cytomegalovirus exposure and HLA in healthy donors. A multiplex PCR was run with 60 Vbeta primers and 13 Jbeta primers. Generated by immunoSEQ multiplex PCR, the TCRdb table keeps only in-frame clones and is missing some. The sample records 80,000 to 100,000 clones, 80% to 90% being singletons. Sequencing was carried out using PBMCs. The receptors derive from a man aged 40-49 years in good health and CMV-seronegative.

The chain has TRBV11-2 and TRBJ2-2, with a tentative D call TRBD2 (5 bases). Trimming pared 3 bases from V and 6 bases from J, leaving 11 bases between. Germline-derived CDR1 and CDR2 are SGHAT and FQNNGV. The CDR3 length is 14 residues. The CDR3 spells CASSFGQDSGELFF. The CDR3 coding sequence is TGTGCCAGCAGCTTCGGGCAGGACTCCGGGGAGCTGTTTTTT.

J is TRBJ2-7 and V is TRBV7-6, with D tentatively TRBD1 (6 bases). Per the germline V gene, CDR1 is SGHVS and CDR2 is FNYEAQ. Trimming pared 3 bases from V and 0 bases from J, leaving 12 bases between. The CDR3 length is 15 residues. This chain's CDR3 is CASSFRGPSSYEQYF. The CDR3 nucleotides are TGTGCCAGCAGCTTCAGGGGTCCAAGCTCCTACGAGCAGTACTTC.

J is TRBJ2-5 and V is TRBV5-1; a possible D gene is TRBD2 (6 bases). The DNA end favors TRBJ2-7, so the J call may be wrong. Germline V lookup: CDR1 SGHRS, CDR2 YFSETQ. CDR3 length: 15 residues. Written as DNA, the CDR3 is TGCGCCAGCAGCTTTAACGGGGGAGACTCCTACGAGCAGTACTTC. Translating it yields CASSFNGGDSYEQYF.

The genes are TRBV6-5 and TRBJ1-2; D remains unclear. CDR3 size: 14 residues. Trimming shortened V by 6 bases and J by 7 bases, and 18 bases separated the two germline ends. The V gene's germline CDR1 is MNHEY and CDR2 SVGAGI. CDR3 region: CASSPPQLTGGYTF. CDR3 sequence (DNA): TGTGCCAGCAGCCCCCCCCAATTGACTGGTGGCTACACCTTC.

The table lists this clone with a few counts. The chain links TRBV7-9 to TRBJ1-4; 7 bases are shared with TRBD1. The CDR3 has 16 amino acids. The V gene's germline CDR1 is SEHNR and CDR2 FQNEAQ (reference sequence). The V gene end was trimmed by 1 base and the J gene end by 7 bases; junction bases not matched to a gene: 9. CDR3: CASSLDRGGDIEKLFF. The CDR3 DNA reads TGTGCCAGCAGCTTAGACAGGGGAGGCGATATTGAAAAACTGTTTTTT.

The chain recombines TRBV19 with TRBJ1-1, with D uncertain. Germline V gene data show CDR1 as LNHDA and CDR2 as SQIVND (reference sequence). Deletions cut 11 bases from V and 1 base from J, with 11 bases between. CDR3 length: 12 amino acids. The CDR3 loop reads CASIHWNTEAFF. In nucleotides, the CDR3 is TGTGCCTCGATCCACTGGAACACTGAAGCTTTCTTT.

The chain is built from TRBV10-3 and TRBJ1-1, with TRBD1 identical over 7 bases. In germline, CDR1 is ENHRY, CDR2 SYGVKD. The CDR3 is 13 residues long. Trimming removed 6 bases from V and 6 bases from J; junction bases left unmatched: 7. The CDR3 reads CAISRQGQAEAFF. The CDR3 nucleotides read TGTGCCATCAGCAGACAGGGTCAAGCTGAAGCTTTCTTT.

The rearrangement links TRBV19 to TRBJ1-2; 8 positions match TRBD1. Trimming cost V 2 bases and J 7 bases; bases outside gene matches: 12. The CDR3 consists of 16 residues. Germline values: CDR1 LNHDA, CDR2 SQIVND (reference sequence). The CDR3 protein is CASSIRDRGALGGYTF. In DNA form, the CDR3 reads TGTGCCAGTAGTATACGCGACAGGGGCGCCTTAGGTGGCTACACCTTC. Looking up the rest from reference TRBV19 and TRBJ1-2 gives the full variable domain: DGGITQSPKYLFRKEGQNVTLSCEQNLNHDAMYWYRQDPGQGLRLIYYSQIVNDFQKGDIAEGYSVSREKKESFPLTVTSAQKNPTAFYLCASSIRDRGALGGYTFGSGTRLTVV.

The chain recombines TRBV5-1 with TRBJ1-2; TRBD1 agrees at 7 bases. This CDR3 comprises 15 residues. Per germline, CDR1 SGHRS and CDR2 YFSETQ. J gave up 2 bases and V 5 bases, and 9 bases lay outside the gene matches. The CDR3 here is CASRPRQGPNYGYTF. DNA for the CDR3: TGCGCCAGCAGGCCGAGACAGGGCCCGAACTATGGCTACACCTTC. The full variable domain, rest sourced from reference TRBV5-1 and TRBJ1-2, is KAGVTQTPRYLIKTRGQQVTLSCSPISGHRSVSWYQQTPGQGLQFLFEYFSETQRNKGNFPGRFSGRQFSNSRSEMNVSTLELGDSALYLCASRPRQGPNYGYTFGSGTRLTVV.

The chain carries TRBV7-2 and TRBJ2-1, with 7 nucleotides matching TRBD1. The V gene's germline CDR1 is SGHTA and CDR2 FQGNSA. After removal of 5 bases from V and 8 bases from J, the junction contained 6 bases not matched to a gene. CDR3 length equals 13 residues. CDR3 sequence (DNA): TGTGCCAGCAGCGAACGACAGGGCTATGAGCAGTTCTTC. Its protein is CASSERQGYEQFF.

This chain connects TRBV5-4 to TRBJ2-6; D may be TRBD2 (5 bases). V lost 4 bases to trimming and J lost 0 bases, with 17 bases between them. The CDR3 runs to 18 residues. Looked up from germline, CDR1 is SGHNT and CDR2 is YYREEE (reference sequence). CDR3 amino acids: CASSLAWTPISGANVLTF. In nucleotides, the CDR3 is TGTGCCAGCAGCCTGGCGTGGACTCCAATCTCTGGGGCCAACGTCCTGACTTTC. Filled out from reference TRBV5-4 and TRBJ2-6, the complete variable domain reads ETGVTQSPTHLIKTRGQQVTLRCSSQSGHNTVSWYQQALGQGPQFIFQYYREEENGRGNFPPRFSGLQFPNYSSELNVNALELDDSALYLCASSLAWTPISGANVLTFGAGSRLTVL.

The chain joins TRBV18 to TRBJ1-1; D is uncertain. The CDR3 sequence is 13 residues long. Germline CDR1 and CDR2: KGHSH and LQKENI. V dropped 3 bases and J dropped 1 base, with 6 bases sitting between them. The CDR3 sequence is CASSPQANTEAFF. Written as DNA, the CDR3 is TGTGCCAGCTCACCTCAGGCGAACACTGAAGCTTTCTTT.

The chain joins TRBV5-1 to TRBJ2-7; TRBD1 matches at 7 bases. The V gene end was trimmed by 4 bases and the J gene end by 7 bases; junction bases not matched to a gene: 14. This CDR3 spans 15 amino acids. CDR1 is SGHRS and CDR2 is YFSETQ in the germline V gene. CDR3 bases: TGCGCCAGCAGCCTCGGGACAGATACTACGCAGGAGCAGTACTTC. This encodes CASSLGTDTTQEQYF.

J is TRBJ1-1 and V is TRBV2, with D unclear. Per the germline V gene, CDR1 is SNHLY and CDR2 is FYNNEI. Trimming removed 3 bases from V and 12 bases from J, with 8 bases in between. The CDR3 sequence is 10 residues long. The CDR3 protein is CASSDEVTFF. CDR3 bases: TGTGCCAGCAGTGATGAGGTAACTTTCTTT. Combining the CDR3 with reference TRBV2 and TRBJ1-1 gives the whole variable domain EPEVTQTPSHQVTQMGQEVILRCVPISNHLYFYWYRQILGQKVEFLVSFYNNEISEKSEIFDDQFSVERPDGSNFTLKIRSTKLEDSAMYFCASSDEVTFFGQGTRLTVV.

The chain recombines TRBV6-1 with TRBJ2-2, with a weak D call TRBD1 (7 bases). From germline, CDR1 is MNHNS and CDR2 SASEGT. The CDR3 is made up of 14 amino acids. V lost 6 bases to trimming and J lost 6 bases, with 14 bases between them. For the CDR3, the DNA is TGTGCCAGCAGGAGACAGGGACTTCCCGGGGAGCTGTTTTTT. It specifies CASRRQGLPGELFF.

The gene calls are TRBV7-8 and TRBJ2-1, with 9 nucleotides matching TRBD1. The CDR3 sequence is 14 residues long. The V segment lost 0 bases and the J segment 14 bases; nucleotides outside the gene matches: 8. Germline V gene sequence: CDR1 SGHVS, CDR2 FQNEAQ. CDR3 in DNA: TGTGCCAGCAGCTTAGCGGGGGGGGGACAGGGTAAGTTCTTC. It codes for CASSLAGGGQGKFF.

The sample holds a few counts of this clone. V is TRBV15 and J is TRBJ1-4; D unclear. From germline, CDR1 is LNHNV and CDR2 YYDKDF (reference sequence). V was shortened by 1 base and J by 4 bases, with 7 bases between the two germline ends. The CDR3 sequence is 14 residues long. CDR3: CATSRGVFNEKLFF. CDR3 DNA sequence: TGTGCCACCAGCAGAGGAGTGTTTAATGAAAAACTGTTTTTT.

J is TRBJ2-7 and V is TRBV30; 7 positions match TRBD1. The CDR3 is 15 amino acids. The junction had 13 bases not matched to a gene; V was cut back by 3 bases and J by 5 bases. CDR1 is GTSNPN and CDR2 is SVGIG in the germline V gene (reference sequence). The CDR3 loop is CAWRVLQGPSHEQYF. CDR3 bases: TGTGCCTGGAGGGTCTTACAGGGGCCGTCCCACGAGCAGTACTTC.

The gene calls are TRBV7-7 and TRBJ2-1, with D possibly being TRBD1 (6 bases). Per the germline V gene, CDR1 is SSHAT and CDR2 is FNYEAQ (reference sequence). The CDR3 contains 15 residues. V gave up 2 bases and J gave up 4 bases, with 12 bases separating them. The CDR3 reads CASSLRGQPYNEQFF. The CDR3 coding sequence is TGTGCCAGCAGCTTACGTGGACAGCCATACAATGAGCAGTTCTTC.

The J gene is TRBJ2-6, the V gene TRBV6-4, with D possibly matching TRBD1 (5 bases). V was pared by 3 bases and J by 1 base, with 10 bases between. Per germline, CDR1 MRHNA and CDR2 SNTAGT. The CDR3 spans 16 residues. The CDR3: CASSEFPGSGANVLTF. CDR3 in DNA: TGTGCCAGCAGTGAGTTTCCAGGGTCTGGGGCCAACGTCCTGACTTTC.

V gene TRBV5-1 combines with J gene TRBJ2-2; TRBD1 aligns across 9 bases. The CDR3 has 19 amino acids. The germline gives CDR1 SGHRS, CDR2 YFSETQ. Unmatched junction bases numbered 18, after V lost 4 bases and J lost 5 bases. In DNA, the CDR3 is TGCGCCAGCAGCGTTCGACCTTTTTTGGACAGGGGCTATACCGGGGAGCTGTTTTTT. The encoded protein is CASSVRPFLDRGYTGELFF.

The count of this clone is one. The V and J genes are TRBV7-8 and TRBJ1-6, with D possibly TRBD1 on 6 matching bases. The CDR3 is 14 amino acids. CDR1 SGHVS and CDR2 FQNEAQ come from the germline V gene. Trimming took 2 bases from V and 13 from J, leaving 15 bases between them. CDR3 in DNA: TGTGCCAGCAGCTTACGGGACACCGGATTGCCCCTCCACTTT. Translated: CASSLRDTGLPLHF.

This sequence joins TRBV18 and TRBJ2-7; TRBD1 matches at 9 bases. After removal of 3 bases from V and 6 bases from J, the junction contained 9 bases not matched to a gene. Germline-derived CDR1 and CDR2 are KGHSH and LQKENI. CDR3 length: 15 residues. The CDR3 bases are TGTGCCAGCTCACCTTTCGGCCCGGACAGGGGCGAGCAGTACTTC. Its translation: CASSPFGPDRGEQYF.

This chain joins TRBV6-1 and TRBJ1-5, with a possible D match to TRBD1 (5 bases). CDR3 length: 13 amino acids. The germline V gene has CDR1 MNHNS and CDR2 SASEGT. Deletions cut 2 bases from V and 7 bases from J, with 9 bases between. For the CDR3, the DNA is TGTGCCAGCAGTGAAAGGGAGGGGCAGCCCCAGCATTTT. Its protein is CASSEREGQPQHF.

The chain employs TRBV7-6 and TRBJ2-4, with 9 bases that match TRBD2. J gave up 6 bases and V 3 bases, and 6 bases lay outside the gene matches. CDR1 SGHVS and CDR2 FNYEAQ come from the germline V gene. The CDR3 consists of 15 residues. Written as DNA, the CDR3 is TGTGCCAGCAGCTTGCGGGGGGGCCCTATAAACATTCAGTACTTC. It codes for CASSLRGGPINIQYF. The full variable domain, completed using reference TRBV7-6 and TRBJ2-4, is GAGVSQSPRYKVTKRGQDVALRCDPISGHVSLYWYRQALGQGPEFLTYFNYEAQQDKSGLPNDRFSAERPEGSISTLTIQRTEQRDSAMYRCASSLRGGPINIQYFGAGTRLSVL.

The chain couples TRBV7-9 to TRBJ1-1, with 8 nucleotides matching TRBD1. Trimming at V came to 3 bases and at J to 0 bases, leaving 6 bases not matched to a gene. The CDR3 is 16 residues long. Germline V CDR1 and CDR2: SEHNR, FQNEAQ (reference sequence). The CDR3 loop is CASSFDRGALNTEAFF. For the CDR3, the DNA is TGTGCCAGCAGCTTTGACAGGGGAGCATTGAACACTGAAGCTTTCTTT.

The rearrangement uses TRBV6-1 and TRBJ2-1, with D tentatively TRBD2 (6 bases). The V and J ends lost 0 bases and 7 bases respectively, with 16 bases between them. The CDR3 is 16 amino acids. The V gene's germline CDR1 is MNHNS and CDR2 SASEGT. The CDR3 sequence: CASSEARGLRANEQFF. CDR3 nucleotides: TGTGCCAGCAGTGAAGCGCGGGGACTCAGGGCGAATGAGCAGTTCTTC.